This is a list of T cell receptor beta chains from one sample in a study of Ad26.COV2.S vaccination and SARS-CoV-2 variants. Profiling relied on immunoSEQ multiplex PCR, and the TCRdb table lists in-frame clones only, not all of them. This sample yields about 400,000 clones, of which around 82% are seen a single time; nearly 7.5% belongs to the top ten. Here the sequenced sample was peripheral blood, taken in a trial of Ad26.COV2.S vaccine versus placebo. These receptor sequences come from a person between 18 and 59 years old who received the Ad26.COV2.S COVID-19 vaccine or a placebo. Both conserved end residues are part of each CDR3. D genes are given only for firm matches. Where a row states a size, it is once, few, many or the class of an expanded clone; other rows omit it.

V	size	D	J	DNA	CDR3
TRBV7-6	-	TRBD1	TRBJ1-3	TGTGCCAGCGCGGGGACAGCGCTCTCTGGAAACACCATATATTTT	CASAGTALSGNTIYF
TRBV10-3	-	-	TRBJ1-1	TGTGCCACCCAGGGAGTAAAGAACACTGAAGCTTTCTTT	CATQGVKNTEAFF
TRBV30	once	TRBD1	TRBJ2-1	TGTGCCTGGGCAGGGGGCAATGAGCAGTTCTTC	CAWAGGNEQFF
TRBV7-9	-	-	TRBJ1-2	TGTGCCAGCAGCCCCCCGGGCTACACCTTC	CASSPPGYTF
TRBV7-2	-	-	TRBJ2-2	TGTGCCAGCAGTTTTAGGGGGACCGGGGAGCTGTTTTTT	CASSFRGTGELFF
TRBV9	-	-	TRBJ2-1	TGTGCCAGCAGCGTTGGGACAATCTACAATGAGCAGTTCTTC	CASSVGTIYNEQFF
TRBV5-5	-	TRBD2	TRBJ2-3	TGTGCCAGCATCATTGCCCCGGGACTAGGAGGGTCAGATACGCAGTATTTT	CASIIAPGLGGSDTQYF
TRBV7-6	few	-	TRBJ2-5	TGTGCCAGCAGCCCAGGCCCTCAAGGGGGTGGGACCCAGTACTTC	CASSPGPQGGGTQYF
TRBV5-4	-	TRBD2	TRBJ2-3	TGTGCCAGCAGCTTCCTAGCGGGCACAGATACGCAGTATTTT	CASSFLAGTDTQYF
TRBV3-1/TRBV3-2	-	TRBD1	TRBJ1-1	TGTGCCAGCAGCCAACCCGGACAGGTGGGCACTGAAGCTTTCTTT	CASSQPGQVGTEAFF
TRBV24-1	once	-	TRBJ2-6	TGTGCCACCAGTGATTTTCCAGCCTCTGGGGCCAACGTCCTGACTTTC	CATSDFPASGANVLTF
TRBV24-1	-	TRBD2	TRBJ2-3	TGTGCCACCAGTGATCGGCGGGAGCTGGGCACAGATACGCAGTATTTT	CATSDRRELGTDTQYF
TRBV13	few	-	TRBJ2-7	TGTGCCAGCAGCTCATCCCGACCGACCTCCTACGAGCAGTACTTC	CASSSSRPTSYEQYF
TRBV18	few	-	TRBJ1-2	TGTGCCAGCTCTCCATTACAATCGCGACGGACGACTAACTATGGCTACACCTTC	CASSPLQSRRTTNYGYTF
TRBV29-1	once	-	TRBJ1-2	TGCAGCGTTGAAACGGGCAGGGCCCGCTATGGCTACACCTTC	CSVETGRARYGYTF
TRBV5-4	-	TRBD1	TRBJ1-2	TGTGCCAGCAGCTCGGGACAGGGAAACTATGGCTACACCTTC	CASSSGQGNYGYTF
TRBV11-2	once	-	TRBJ1-2	TGTGCCAGCAGCCATCTGCCGGAAATCGGTGGCTACACCTTC	CASSHLPEIGGYTF
TRBV3-1/TRBV3-2	-	TRBD2	TRBJ2-7	TGTGCCAGCAAATCTAGCGGGAGTCGGTACGAGCAGTACTTC	CASKSSGSRYEQYF
TRBV5-1	-	TRBD2	TRBJ2-6	TGCGCCAGCAGCCCTCGACTAGCGGCCAACTCTGGGGCCAACGTCCTGACTTTC	CASSPRLAANSGANVLTF
TRBV19	-	TRBD1	TRBJ1-2	TGTGCCAGTAGCCCGCCGGGACAGTTAAGAGGCTACACCTTC	CASSPPGQLRGYTF
TRBV4-2	-	-	TRBJ1-1	TGTGCCAGCAGCCTTACCGAGAACACTGAAGCTTTCTTT	CASSLTENTEAFF
TRBV7-9	-	-	TRBJ1-2	TGTGCCAGCAGCTTAGACTACAGCCGTGGCTACACCTTC	CASSLDYSRGYTF